In its sample, the clone carrying this T cell receptor beta chain was seen a few times. The antigen is not known. These data belong to a study of identical twins. TCRdb ran MiXCR on the 5' RACE reads and lists one entry per CDR3 protein. The sample contains 270,000 or so distinct CDR3 sequences, about 9% of which appear only once. The CDR3 totals 14 residues. Trimming removed 5 bases from V and 5 bases from J, with 16 bases in between. Germline V CDR1 and CDR2: SGHTA, FQGNSA. Broader study findings: Researchers reported excess low generation probability among twin-shared out-of-frame alpha sequences.

This sample was shared with a second study, whose subject was yellow fever vaccine responses in identical twins.

Sequenced sample: CD8+ T cells sorted from blood. The origin of this receptor is a woman aged 18-29 years in good health. V usage is TRBV7-2 and J usage is TRBJ2-7; D remains unclear. The CDR3 DNA reads as TGTGCCAGCAGCCCCTCTTGGGTCCAGGACGAGCAGTACTTC. Amino acid sequence: CASSPSWVQDEQYF.